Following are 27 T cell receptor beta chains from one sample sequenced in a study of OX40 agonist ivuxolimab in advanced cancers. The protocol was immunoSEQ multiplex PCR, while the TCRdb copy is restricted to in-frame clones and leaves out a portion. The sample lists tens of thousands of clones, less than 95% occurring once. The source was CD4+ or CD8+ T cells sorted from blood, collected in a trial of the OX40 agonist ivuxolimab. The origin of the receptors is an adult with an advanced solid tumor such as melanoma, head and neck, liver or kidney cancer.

The CDR3 DNA sequence: TGTGCCAGCCTCCTAGCCCGGAACACTGAAGCTTTCTTT. This gives the protein CASLLARNTEAFF. This chain uses TRBV19 with TRBJ1-1; D is unclear. V was pared by 9 bases and J by 1 base, with 12 bases between. Germline V gene sequence: CDR1 LNHDA, CDR2 SQIVND (reference sequence). The CDR3 runs to 13 residues.

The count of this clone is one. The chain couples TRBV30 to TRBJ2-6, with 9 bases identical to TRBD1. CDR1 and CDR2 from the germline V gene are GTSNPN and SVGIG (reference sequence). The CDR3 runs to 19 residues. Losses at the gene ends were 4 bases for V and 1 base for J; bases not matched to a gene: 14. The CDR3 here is CAWKRQWTGVQSGANVLTF. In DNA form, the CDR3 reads TGTGCCTGGAAGCGGCAATGGACAGGGGTACAGTCTGGGGCCAACGTCCTGACTTTC.

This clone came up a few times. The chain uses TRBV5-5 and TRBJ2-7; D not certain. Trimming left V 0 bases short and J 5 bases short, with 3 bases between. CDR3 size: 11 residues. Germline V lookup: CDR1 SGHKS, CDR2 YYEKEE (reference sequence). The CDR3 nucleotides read TGTGCCAGCAGCTTGGACCACGAGCAGTACTTC. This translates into CASSLDHEQYF.

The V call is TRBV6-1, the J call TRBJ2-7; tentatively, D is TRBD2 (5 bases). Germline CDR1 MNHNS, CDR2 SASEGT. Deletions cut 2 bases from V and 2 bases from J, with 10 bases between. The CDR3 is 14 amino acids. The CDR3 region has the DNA TGTGCCAGCAGTGAACGGCCCGGGGCCTACGAGCAGTACTTC. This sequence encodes CASSERPGAYEQYF.

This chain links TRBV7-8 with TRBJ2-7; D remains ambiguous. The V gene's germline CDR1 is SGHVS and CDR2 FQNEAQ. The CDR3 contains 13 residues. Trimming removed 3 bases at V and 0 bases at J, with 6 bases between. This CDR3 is CASSFSASYEQYF. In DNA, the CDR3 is TGTGCCAGCAGCTTCAGCGCCTCCTACGAGCAGTACTTC.

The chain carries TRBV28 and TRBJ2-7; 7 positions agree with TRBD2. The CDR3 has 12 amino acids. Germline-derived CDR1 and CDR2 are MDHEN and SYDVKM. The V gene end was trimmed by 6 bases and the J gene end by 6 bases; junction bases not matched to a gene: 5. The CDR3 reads CASSPWGGEQYF. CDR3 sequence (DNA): TGTGCCAGCAGCCCTTGGGGGGGCGAGCAGTACTTC.

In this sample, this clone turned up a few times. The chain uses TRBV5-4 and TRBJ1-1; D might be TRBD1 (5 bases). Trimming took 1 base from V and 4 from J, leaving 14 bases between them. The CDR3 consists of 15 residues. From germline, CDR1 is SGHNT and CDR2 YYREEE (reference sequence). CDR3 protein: CASSLQTSGGTEAFF. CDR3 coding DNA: TGTGCCAGCAGCTTGCAAACCTCGGGGGGCACTGAAGCTTTCTTT.

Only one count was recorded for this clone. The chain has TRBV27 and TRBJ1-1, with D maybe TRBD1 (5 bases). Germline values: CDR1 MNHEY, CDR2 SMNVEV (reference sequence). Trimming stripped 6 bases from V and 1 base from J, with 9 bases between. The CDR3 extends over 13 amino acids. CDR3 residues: CASSVTGNTEAFF. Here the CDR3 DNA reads TGTGCCAGCAGCGTTACAGGGAACACTGAAGCTTTCTTT.

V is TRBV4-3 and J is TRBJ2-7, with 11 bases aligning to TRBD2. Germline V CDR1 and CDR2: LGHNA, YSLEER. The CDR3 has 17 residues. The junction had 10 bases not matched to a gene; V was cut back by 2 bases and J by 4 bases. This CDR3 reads CASSQKGIAGGLYEQYF. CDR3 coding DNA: TGCGCCAGCAGCCAAAAGGGTATAGCGGGAGGGCTATACGAGCAGTACTTC.

The CDR3 DNA follows: TGTGCTAGTGGTTTGGGACAGCAAGAGACCCAGTACTTC. Amino acids: CASGLGQQETQYF. V is TRBV12-5 and J is TRBJ2-5; weak D call: TRBD1 (5 bases). The V end lost 1 base, the J end lost 2 bases, and 5 bases lay between the germline ends. CDR1 and CDR2 from the germline V gene are LGHNT and FRNRAP. The CDR3 extends over 13 amino acids.

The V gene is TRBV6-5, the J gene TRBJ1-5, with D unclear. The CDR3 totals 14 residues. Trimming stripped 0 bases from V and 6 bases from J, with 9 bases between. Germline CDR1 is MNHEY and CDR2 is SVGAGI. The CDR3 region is CASSYSLWGQPQHF. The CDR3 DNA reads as TGTGCCAGCAGTTACTCGTTGTGGGGTCAGCCCCAGCATTTT.

The CDR3 here is CASSLPSAGEADTQYF. As DNA, the CDR3 is TGTGCCAGCAGCTTACCCTCGGCGGGAGAGGCAGATACGCAGTATTTT. The J gene is TRBJ2-3, the V gene TRBV7-6; 7 bases fit TRBD2. Germline V gives CDR1 SGHVS, CDR2 FNYEAQ. V was pared by 2 bases and J by 4 bases, with 9 bases of the junction left unmatched. The CDR3 covers 16 residues.

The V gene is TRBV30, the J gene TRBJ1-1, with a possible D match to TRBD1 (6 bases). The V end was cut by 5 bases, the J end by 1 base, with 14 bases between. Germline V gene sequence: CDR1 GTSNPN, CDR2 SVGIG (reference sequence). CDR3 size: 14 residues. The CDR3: CAWQVGHTNTEAFF. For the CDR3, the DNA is TGTGCCTGGCAAGTGGGACACACGAACACTGAAGCTTTCTTT.

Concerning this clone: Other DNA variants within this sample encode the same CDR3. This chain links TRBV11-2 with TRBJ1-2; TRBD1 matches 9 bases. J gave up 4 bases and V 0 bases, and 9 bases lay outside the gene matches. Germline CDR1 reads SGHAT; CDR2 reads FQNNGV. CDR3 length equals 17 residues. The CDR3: CASSLDTTGTGRYGYTF. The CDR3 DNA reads TGTGCCAGCAGCTTAGATACTACCGGGACAGGGCGCTATGGCTACACCTTC.

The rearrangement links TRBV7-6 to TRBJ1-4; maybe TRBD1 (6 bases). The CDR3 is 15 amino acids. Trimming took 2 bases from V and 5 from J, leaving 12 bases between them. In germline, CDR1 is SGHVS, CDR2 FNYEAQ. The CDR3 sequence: CASSLFGQGNEKLFF. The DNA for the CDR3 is TGTGCCAGCAGCTTATTTGGGCAGGGGAATGAAAAACTGTTTTTT.

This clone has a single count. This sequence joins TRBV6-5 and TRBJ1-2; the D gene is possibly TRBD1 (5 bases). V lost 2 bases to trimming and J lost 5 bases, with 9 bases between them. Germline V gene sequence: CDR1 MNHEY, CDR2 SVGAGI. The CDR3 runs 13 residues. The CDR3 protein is CASSYGREYGYTF. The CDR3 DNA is TGTGCCAGCAGTTACGGCAGGGAATATGGCTACACCTTC.

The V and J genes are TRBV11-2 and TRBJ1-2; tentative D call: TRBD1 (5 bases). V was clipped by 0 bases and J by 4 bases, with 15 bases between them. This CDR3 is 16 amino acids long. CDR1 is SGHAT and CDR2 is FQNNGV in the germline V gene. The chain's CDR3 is CASSLDSSGWAYGYTF. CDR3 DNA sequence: TGTGCCAGCAGCTTAGATTCCTCAGGGTGGGCCTATGGCTACACCTTC. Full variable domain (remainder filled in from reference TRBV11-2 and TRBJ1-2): EAGVAQSPRYKIIEKRQSVAFWCNPISGHATLYWYQQILGQGPKLLIQFQNNGVVDDSQLPKDRFSAERLKGVDSTLKIQPAKLEDSAVYLCASSLDSSGWAYGYTFGSGTRLTVV.

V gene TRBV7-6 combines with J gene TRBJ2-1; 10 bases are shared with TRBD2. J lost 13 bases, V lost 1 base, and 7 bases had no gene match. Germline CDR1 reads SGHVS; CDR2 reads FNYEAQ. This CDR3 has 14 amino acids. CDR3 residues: CASSLEIAGGDQFF. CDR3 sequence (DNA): TGTGCCAGCAGCTTAGAAATAGCGGGAGGAGACCAGTTCTTC.

The CDR3 is CASSLDPSGVSGNYEQYF. Here the CDR3 DNA reads TGCGCCAGCAGCTTGGATCCCTCTGGGGTTAGCGGGAACTACGAGCAGTACTTC. This chain uses TRBV5-1 with TRBJ2-7; 8 nucleotides line up with TRBD2. CDR1 is SGHRS and CDR2 is YFSETQ in the germline V gene. Losses at the gene ends were 0 bases for V and 3 bases for J; bases not matched to a gene: 14. The CDR3 consists of 18 residues.

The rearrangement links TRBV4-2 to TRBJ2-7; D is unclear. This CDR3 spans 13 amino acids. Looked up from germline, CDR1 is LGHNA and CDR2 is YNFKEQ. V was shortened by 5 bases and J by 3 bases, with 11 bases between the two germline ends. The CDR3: CASSATSNYEQYF. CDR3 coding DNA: TGTGCCAGCAGCGCCACGTCGAACTACGAGCAGTACTTC.

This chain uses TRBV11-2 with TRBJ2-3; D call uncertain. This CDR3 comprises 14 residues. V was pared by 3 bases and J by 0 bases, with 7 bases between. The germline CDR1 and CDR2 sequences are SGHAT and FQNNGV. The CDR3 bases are TGTGCCAGCAGCTTTCCTATAAGCACAGATACGCAGTATTTT. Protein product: CASSFPISTDTQYF.

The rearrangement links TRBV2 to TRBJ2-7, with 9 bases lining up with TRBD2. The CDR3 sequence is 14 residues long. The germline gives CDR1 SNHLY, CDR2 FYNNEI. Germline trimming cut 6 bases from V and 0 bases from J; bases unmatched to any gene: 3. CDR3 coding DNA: TGTGCCAGCAGGTTAGCGGGGGACTCCTACGAGCAGTACTTC. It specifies CASRLAGDSYEQYF.

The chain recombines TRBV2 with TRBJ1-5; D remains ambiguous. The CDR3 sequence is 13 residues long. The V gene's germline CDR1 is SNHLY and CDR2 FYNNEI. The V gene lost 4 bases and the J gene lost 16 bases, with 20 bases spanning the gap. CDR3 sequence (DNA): TGTGCCAGCAGTGGGTCAGACATTTTTCCAACACATTTT. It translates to CASSGSDIFPTHF.

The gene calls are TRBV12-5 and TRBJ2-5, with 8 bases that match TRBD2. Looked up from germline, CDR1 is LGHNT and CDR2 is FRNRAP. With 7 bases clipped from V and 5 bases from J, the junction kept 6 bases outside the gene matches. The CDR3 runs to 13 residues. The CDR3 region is CASAGGPVETQYF. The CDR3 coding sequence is TGTGCTAGTGCGGGGGGGCCGGTGGAGACCCAGTACTTC.

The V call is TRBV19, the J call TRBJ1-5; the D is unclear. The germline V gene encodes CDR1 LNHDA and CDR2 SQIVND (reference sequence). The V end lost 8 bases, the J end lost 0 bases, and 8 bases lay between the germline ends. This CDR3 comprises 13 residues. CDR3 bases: TGTGCCAGTGCTATTTATAGCAATCAGCCCCAGCATTTT. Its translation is CASAIYSNQPQHF.

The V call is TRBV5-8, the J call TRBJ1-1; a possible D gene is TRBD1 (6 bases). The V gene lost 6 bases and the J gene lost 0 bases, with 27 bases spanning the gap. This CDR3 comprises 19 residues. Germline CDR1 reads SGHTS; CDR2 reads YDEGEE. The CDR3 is CASILRIRGGLNMNTEAFF. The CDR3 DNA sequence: TGTGCCAGCATCTTAAGGATCAGGGGAGGTTTGAACATGAACACTGAAGCTTTCTTT.

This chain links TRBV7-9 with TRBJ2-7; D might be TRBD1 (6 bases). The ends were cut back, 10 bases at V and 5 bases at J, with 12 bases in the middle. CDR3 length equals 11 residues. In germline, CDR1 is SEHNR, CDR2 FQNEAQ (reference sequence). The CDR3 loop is CATGTGNEQYF. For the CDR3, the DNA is TGTGCCACAGGAACAGGGAACGAGCAGTACTTC.